The TCR beta chain described here comes from a study of blood T cell repertoires in COVID-19. Across the whole study: Collection of acute and convalescent COVID-19 samples took place in the United States, Italy and Spain. The cDNA or gDNA used as material had been derived from T cells, B-cell-depleted T cells, or PBMCs.

Data came from immunoSEQ multiplex PCR; TCRdb stores just in-frame clones and leaves some out. Among roughly 200,000 clones listed, roughly 85% were seen once. From germline, CDR1 is SGHVS and CDR2 FQNEAQ. The CDR3 runs 15 residues. V lost 4 bases to trimming and J lost 4 bases, with 16 bases between them. Cohort placement rested on clinical history that participants reported themselves. The rearrangement joins TRBV7-8 to TRBJ1-1, with D uncertain. The sequence was obtained from a woman between 35 and 50 years old with acute COVID-19. Specimen: PBMCs or T cells enriched from blood (not recorded which). The CDR3 spells CASSSPRPSGTEAFF. CDR3 DNA sequence: TGTGCCAGCAGCTCCCCCCGACCCTCGGGCACTGAAGCTTTCTTT. Full variable domain (rest looked up from reference TRBV7-8 and TRBJ1-1): GAGVSQSPRYKVAKRGQDVALRCDPISGHVSLFWYQQALGQGPEFLTYFQNEAQLDKSGLPSDRFFAERPEGSVSTLKIQRTQQEDSAVYLCASSSPRPSGTEAFFGQGTRLTVV.